This TCR beta chain was documented in a study of blood T cell repertoires in COVID-19 (dated by TCRdb to about 2020). With respect to the entire study: Samples covering the acute and convalescent phases of COVID-19 were provided by collaborators in the United States, Italy and Spain. The prospective study material was composed of cDNA or gDNA derived from T cells, B-cell-depleted T cells, or PBMCs. The dataset comprised deeply sampled blood TCRbeta repertoires from subjects exposed to, actively infected with, or recovered from COVID-19. The repertoires were released in a freely available public database meant as a resource for research on the immune response to SARS-CoV-2. The samples were drawn from the first 160 participants of the ongoing ImmuneRACE study and from 950 to 1,500 subjects provided by 6 global collaborators. The sample metadata nearly always contained a de-identified subject ID, COVID-19 status, age in years and sex. Where available, HLA class I and class II types were obtained from metadata supplied by the sample provider rather than from assay-based typing. The study at large found these results: The amount of clinical and demographic metadata varied by source and participant and was provided uncurated.

This clone was seen a single time. No cognate antigen has been identified for it. No base quality values were provided; no much bigger clone lies one nucleotide off. The CDR3, cysteine through phenylalanine, is 14 amino acids long. The entry retains the CDR3 DNA only, 42 bases that are in frame from base 1. V lost 4 bases and J lost 2 bases; the stretch between them is 13 bases long. The germline V gene encodes CDR1 SGDLS and CDR2 YYNGEE. Collaborating institutions collected whole blood in K2EDTA tubes following their own protocols. Collaborator samples were shipped for TCRbeta analysis as frozen whole blood, isolated PBMCs, or DNA extracted from either sample type. TCRbeta CDR3 regions were amplified from genomic DNA by means of the immunoSEQ Assay, a bias-controlled multiplex PCR. The study's own analysis went as follows. Within the assay, amplification of reference gene primers was used to estimate how many nucleated cells each sample contained. To quantify the absolute abundance of each unique TCRbeta CDR3 rearrangement, sequence reads were collapsed and filtered. For each sample, productive Simpson clonality was calculated as the square root of Simpson's diversity index over productive rearrangements. Imported from immuneACCESS, the table was reduced by TCRdb to in-frame sequences with V and J called. These copies leave out some clones; in studies compared against another copy, an unresolved V gene accounts for under half, and the cause of the remainder is not known. That table is the source of V, J and clone size, and D and trimming were worked out from the DNA. The table for this sample lists around 70,000 clones; roughly 91% of them were counted only once. The leading ten clones occupy 25% to 35% of the sample.

The sequence is built from TRBV9 and TRBJ2-7; the D gene assignment is ambiguous. The clonotype was recovered from a woman aged 80 or over with active or convalescent COVID-19. The sequenced sample consisted of peripheral blood. This receptor has the CDR3 CASSPRPTTYEQYF. The DNA sequence follows: TGTGCCAGCAGCCCCCGCCCTACTACCTACGAGCAGTACTTC.